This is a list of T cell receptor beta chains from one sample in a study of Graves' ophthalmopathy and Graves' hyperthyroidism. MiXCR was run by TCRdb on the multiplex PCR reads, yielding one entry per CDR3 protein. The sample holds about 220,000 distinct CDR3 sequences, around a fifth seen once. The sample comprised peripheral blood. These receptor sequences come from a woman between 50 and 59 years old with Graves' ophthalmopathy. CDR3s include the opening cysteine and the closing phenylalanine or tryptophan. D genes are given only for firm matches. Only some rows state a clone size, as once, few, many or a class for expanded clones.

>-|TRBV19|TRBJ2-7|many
CASSRDGSYEQYF
TGTGCCAGTAGCCGGGACGGCTCCTACGAGCAGTACTTC
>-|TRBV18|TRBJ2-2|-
CASSPPSRDTGELFF
TGTGCCAGCTCACCACCTAGCAGGGACACCGGGGAGCTGTTTTTT
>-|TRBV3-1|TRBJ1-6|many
CASSQDSVSPLHF
TGTGCCAGCAGCCAAGACTCTGTCTCACCCCTCCACTTT
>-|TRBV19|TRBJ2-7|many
CASSIRPLAEQYF
TGTGCCAGTAGTATTAGGCCGCTAGCCGAGCAGTACTTC
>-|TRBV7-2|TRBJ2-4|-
CASSLKPGSNIQYF
TGTGCCAGCAGCTTAAAGCCGGGCAGCAACATTCAGTACTTC
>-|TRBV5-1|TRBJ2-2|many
CASSLSELTGELFF
TGCGCCAGCAGCTTGTCGGAGTTAACCGGGGAGCTGTTTTTT
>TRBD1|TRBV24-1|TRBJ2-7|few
CATSGGPSGSYEQYF
TGTGCCACCTCAGGGGGCCCCTCCGGGTCCTACGAGCAGTACTTC
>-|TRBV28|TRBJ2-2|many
CASSFVGRPGTGELFF
TGTGCCAGCAGTTTTGTAGGTCGCCCGGGGACCGGGGAGCTGTTTTTT
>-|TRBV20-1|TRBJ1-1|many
CSARDPQKNTEAFF
TGCAGTGCTAGAGATCCGCAGAAGAACACTGAAGCTTTCTTT
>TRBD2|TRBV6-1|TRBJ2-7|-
CASSPRTSKTYEQYF
TGTGCCAGCAGTCCACGGACTAGTAAGACCTACGAGCAGTACTTC
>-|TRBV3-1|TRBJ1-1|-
CASSARPAAEAFF
TGTGCCAGCAGCGCCCGACCAGCGGCTGAAGCTTTCTTT
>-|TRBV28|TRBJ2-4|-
CASSQQGIAKNIQYF
TGTGCCAGCAGTCAACAGGGTATAGCCAAAAACATTCAGTACTTC
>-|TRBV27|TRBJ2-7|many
CASSWGGPSSYEQYF
TGTGCCAGCAGTTGGGGGGGGCCTTCCTCCTACGAGCAGTACTTC
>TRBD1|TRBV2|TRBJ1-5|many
CASSGGQGSQPQHF
TGTGCCAGCAGTGGGGGACAGGGGAGTCAGCCCCAGCATTTT
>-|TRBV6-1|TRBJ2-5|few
CASSTMASLQTQYF
TGTGCCAGCAGCACGATGGCGTCCCTACAGACCCAGTACTTC
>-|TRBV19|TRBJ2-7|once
CASSQIRYTYEQYF
TGTGCCAGTAGTCAGATCCGGTACACCTACGAGCAGTACTTC
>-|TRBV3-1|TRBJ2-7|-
CASSQDIGLATRGQYF
TGTGCCAGCAGCCAAGATATTGGGCTAGCGACCCGGGGGCAGTACTTC
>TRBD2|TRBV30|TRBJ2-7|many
CAWSSAPGGEQYF
TGTGCCTGGAGTTCGGCCCCGGGGGGCGAGCAGTACTTC
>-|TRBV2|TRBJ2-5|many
CASSVRRFETQYF
TGTGCCAGCAGTGTCCGACGTTTCGAGACCCAGTACTTC
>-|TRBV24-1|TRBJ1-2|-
CATSEGVGGYTF
TGTGCCACCAGTGAAGGGGTCGGTGGCTACACCTTC
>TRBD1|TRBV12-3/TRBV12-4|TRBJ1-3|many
CASDTGVTGNTIYF
TGTGCCAGCGACACAGGGGTAACTGGAAACACCATATATTTT
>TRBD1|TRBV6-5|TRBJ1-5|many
CASSYLTGKAGQPQHF
TGTGCCAGCAGTTACCTGACAGGGAAAGCAGGTCAGCCCCAGCATTTT
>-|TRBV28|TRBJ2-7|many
CASSSFRGINPYEQYF
TGTGCCAGCAGTTCGTTCCGGGGGATTAACCCCTACGAGCAGTACTTC
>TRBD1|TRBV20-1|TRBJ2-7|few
CSAWGQGENEQYF
TGCAGTGCTTGGGGACAGGGTGAGAACGAGCAGTACTTC
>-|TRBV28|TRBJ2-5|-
CASQKGGPETQYF
TGTGCCTCTCAAAAGGGGGGCCCAGAGACCCAGTACTTC
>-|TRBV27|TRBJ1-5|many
CASSLLGLSNQPQHF
TGTGCCAGCAGTCTACTGGGACTGAGCAATCAGCCCCAGCATTTT
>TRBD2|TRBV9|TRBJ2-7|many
CASSATQASSSGYEQYF
TGTGCCAGCAGCGCCACACAAGCCTCTTCTAGCGGCTACGAGCAGTACTTC
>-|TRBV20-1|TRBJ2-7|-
CSARAQGRSGEQYF
TGCAGTGCTAGGGCCCAGGGGCGTAGCGGGGAGCAGTACTTC
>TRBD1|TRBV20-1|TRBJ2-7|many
CSARGVTGLSEQYF
TGCAGTGCTAGAGGAGTGACAGGGTTAAGCGAGCAGTACTTC
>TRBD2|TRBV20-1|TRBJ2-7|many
CSAEREGPEQYF
TGCAGTGCAGAGCGGGAGGGGCCCGAGCAGTACTTC
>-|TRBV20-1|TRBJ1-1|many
CSASFLNTEAFF
TGCAGTGCGAGTTTTCTGAACACTGAAGCTTTCTTT
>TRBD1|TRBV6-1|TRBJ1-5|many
CASSRDSIASQPQHF
TGTGCCAGCAGTAGGGACAGTATAGCAAGTCAGCCCCAGCATTTT
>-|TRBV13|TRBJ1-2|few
CASSLVTLVGGYTF
TGTGCCAGCAGCTTAGTGACACTCGTCGGTGGCTACACCTTC
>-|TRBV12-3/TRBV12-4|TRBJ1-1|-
CASSSGLVVQANTEAYF
TGTGCCAGCAGTTCGGGGTTAGTAGTACAGGCGAACACTGAAGCTTACTTT
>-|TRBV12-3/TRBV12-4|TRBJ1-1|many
CASSRGRGAFF
TGTGCCAGCAGTAGGGGGAGGGGAGCTTTCTTT
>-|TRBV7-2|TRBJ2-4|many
CASSLAVTAKNIQYF
TGTGCCAGCAGCTTAGCCGTGACAGCCAAAAACATTCAGTACTTC
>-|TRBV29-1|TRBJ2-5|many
CSVRAAQETQYF
TGCAGCGTTCGTGCAGCCCAAGAGACCCAGTACTTC
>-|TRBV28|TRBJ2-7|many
CASKTGSTYEQYF
TGTGCCAGCAAGACAGGTTCTACCTACGAGCAGTACTTC
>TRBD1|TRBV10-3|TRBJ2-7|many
CAINPGQQSYEQYF
TGTGCCATCAACCCGGGACAGCAATCCTACGAGCAGTACTTC
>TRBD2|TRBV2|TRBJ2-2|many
CASSSLAGSPGELFF
TGTGCCAGCTCCTCCCTAGCGGGGAGTCCCGGGGAGCTGTTTTTT
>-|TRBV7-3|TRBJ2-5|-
CASSLTGVIETQYF
TGTGCCAGCAGCTTAACGGGAGTTATTGAGACCCAGTACTTC
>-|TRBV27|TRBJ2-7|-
CASSLDGGFGYEQYF
TGTGCCAGCAGTTTGGATGGGGGGTTCGGCTACGAGCAGTACTTT
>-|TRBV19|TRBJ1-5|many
CASSPGGGQPQHF
TGTGCCAGTAGTCCCGGGGGAGGGCAGCCCCAGCATTTT
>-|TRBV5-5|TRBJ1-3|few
CASSLQGIDPGNTIYF
TGTGCCAGCAGCTTACAGGGAATAGATCCGGGAAACACCATATATTTT
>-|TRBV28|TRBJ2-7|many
CASSTSLNSYEQYF
TGTGCCAGCAGCACATCACTAAACTCCTACGAGCAGTACTTC
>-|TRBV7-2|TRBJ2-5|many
CASRQEGETQYF
TGTGCCAGCAGACAGGAGGGGGAGACCCAGTACTTC
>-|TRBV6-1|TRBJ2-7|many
CASSERVGEQYF
TGTGCCAGCAGTGAAAGGGTGGGGGAGCAGTACTTC
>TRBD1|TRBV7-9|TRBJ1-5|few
CASSLGTGINQPQHF
TGTGCCAGCAGCTTAGGGACAGGGATCAATCAGCCCCAGCATTTT
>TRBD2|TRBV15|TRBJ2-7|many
CATSSGPGRGSGEQYF
TGTGCCACCAGCTCCGGACCGGGGAGGGGATCGGGCGAGCAGTACTTC
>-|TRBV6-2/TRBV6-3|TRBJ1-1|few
CASTRPGTEAFF
TGTGCCAGCACCCGGCCGGGGACTGAAGCTTTCTTT
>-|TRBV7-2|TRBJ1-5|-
CASSFYGSNQPQHF
TGTGCCAGCAGCTTTTACGGCAGCAATCAGCCCCAGCATTTT
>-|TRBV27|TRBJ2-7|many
CASSSPGMTYEQYF
TGTGCCAGCAGTTCACCGGGGATGACCTACGAGCAGTACTTC
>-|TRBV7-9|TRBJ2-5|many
CASSLGLVQETQYF
TGTGCCAGCAGCTTAGGATTAGTCCAAGAGACCCAGTACTTC
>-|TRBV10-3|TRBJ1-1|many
CATYHTEAFF
TGTGCCACCTACCACACTGAAGCTTTCTTT
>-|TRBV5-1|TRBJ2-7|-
CASSLNPGQPGDEQYF
TGCGCCAGCAGCTTAAACCCGGGACAACCGGGTGACGAGCAGTACTTC